This is a list of T cell receptor beta chains from one sample in a study of sequential checkpoint blockade in melanoma. Method: immunoSEQ multiplex PCR; TCRdb's copy keeps in-frame clones and lacks some. In the table there are about 27,000 clones, roughly 81% of which are singletons. Here the sequenced sample was CD8+ T cells sorted from blood (inferred from file names), taken from a patient given nivolumab and ipilimumab in sequence. These receptors were obtained from a human donor with melanoma. CDR3s leave out the opening cysteine and the closing phenylalanine or tryptophan. A row's size may be missing; if present it is once, few, many or a size class.

v_gene,abundance,CDR3aa
TRBV6-6,NA,ASRLGQNTEAF
TRBV19,NA,ASSLRSDNQPQH
TRBV4-3,NA,ASSHRGNGLNEQY
TRBV5-6,NA,ASSFPGGLNTEAF
TRBV7-9,NA,ASSVADRGWSSYEQY
TRBV4-1,NA,ASSQPSGTGYGELF
TRBV19,NA,ATDQGAADTQY
TRBV19,few,ASTKDRGDNEQF
TRBV9,NA,ASGQTNTGELF
TRBV4-3,NA,ASSPELQGLEPQH
TRBV4-2,once,ASSQKRMRNTEAF
TRBV5-6,few,ASTHGGQPQH
TRBV10-2,NA,ASSEFEGYSLGYT
TRBV2,NA,ASSLAGGPQETQY
TRBV7-9,NA,ASSLGASGGIEQF
TRBV7-9,few,ASSLVAWQGVYGYT
TRBV9,NA,ASSETGGETQY